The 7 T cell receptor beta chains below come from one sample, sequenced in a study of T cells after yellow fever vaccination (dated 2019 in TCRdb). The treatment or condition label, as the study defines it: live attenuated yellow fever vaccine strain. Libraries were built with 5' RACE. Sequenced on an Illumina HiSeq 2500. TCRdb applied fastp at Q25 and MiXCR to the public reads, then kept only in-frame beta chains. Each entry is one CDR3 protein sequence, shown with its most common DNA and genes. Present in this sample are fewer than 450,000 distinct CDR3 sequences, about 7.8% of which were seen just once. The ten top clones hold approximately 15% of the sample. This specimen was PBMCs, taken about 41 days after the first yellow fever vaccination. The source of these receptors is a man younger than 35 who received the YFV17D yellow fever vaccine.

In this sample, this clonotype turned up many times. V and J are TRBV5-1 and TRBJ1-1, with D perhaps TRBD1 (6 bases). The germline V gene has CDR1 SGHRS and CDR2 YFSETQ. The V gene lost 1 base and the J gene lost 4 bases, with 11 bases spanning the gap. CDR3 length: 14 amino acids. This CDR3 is CASSLRGGSTEAFF. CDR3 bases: TGCGCCAGCAGCTTGCGAGGGGGTAGCACTGAAGCTTTCTTT.

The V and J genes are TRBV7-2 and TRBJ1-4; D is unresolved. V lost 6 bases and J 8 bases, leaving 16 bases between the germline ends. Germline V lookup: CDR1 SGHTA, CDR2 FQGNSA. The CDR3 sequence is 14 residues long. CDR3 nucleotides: TGTGCCAGCAGACCTAGAGAAGGGCAGGAAAAACTGTTTTTT. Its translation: CASRPREGQEKLFF.

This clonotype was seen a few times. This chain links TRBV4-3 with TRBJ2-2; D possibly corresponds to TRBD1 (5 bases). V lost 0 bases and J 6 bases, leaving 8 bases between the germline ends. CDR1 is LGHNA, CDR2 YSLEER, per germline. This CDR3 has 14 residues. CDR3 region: CASSQDVRAGELFF. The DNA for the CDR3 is TGCGCCAGCAGCCAAGACGTCAGGGCCGGGGAGCTGTTTTTT.

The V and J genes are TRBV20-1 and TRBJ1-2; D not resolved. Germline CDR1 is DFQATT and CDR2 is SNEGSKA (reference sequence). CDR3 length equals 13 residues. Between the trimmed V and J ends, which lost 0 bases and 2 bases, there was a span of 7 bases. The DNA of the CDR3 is TGCAGTGCTAGAGATCGGGTGAACTATGGCTACACCTTC. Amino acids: CSARDRVNYGYTF.

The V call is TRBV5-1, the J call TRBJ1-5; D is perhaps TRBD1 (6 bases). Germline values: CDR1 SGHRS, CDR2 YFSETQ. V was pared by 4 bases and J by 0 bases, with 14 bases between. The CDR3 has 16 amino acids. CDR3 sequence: CASSPTGRYSNQPQHF. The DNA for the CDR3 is TGCGCCAGCAGCCCCACAGGGAGATATAGCAATCAGCCCCAGCATTTT. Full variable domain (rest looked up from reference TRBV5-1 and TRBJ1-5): KAGVTQTPRYLIKTRGQQVTLSCSPISGHRSVSWYQQTPGQGLQFLFEYFSETQRNKGNFPGRFSGRQFSNSRSEMNVSTLELGDSALYLCASSPTGRYSNQPQHFGDGTRLSIL.

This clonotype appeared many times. The CDR3 sequence is CASSLITDTQYF. The CDR3 DNA sequence: TGTGCCAGCAGCTTGATCACAGATACGCAGTATTTT. This rearrangement joins TRBV5-4 to TRBJ2-3, with D uncertain. V lost 1 base to trimming and J lost 2 bases, with 2 bases between them. CDR1 SGHNT and CDR2 YYREEE come from the germline V gene (reference sequence). CDR3 length equals 12 residues. The full variable domain, completed using reference TRBV5-4 and TRBJ2-3, is ETGVTQSPTHLIKTRGQQVTLRCSSQSGHNTVSWYQQALGQGPQFIFQYYREEENGRGNFPPRFSGLQFPNYSSELNVNALELDDSALYLCASSLITDTQYFGPGTRLTVL.

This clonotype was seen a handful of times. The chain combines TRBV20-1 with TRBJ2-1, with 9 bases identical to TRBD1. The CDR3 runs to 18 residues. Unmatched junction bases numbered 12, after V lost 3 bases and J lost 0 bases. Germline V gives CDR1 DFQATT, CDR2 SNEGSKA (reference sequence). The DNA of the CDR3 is TGCAGTGCTAGTGGACAGGGGCCGGCGCGGAGCTCCTACAATGAGCAGTTCTTC. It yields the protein CSASGQGPARSSYNEQFF.